The T cell receptor beta chain described here comes from a study of cytomegalovirus exposure and HLA in healthy donors. Amplification used 60 Vbeta primers and 13 Jbeta primers. Profiled with immunoSEQ multiplex PCR; TCRdb holds only in-frame clones, not every one. The repertoire holds roughly 150,000 clones, with roughly 77% as singletons. The specimen sequenced was PBMCs. The clonotype originates from a woman aged 18-29 years in good health and CMV-seronegative.

CDR3: CASSQVAGGEASTDTQYF. The CDR3 nucleotides are TGCGCCAGCAGCCAGGTTGCGGGAGGCGAAGCTAGCACAGATACGCAGTATTTT. V and J are TRBV4-1 and TRBJ2-3; 8 bases are shared with TRBD2. Germline CDR1 MGHRA, CDR2 YSYEKL. The CDR3 spans 18 residues. V was clipped by 3 bases and J by 0 bases; unmatched bases: 11.